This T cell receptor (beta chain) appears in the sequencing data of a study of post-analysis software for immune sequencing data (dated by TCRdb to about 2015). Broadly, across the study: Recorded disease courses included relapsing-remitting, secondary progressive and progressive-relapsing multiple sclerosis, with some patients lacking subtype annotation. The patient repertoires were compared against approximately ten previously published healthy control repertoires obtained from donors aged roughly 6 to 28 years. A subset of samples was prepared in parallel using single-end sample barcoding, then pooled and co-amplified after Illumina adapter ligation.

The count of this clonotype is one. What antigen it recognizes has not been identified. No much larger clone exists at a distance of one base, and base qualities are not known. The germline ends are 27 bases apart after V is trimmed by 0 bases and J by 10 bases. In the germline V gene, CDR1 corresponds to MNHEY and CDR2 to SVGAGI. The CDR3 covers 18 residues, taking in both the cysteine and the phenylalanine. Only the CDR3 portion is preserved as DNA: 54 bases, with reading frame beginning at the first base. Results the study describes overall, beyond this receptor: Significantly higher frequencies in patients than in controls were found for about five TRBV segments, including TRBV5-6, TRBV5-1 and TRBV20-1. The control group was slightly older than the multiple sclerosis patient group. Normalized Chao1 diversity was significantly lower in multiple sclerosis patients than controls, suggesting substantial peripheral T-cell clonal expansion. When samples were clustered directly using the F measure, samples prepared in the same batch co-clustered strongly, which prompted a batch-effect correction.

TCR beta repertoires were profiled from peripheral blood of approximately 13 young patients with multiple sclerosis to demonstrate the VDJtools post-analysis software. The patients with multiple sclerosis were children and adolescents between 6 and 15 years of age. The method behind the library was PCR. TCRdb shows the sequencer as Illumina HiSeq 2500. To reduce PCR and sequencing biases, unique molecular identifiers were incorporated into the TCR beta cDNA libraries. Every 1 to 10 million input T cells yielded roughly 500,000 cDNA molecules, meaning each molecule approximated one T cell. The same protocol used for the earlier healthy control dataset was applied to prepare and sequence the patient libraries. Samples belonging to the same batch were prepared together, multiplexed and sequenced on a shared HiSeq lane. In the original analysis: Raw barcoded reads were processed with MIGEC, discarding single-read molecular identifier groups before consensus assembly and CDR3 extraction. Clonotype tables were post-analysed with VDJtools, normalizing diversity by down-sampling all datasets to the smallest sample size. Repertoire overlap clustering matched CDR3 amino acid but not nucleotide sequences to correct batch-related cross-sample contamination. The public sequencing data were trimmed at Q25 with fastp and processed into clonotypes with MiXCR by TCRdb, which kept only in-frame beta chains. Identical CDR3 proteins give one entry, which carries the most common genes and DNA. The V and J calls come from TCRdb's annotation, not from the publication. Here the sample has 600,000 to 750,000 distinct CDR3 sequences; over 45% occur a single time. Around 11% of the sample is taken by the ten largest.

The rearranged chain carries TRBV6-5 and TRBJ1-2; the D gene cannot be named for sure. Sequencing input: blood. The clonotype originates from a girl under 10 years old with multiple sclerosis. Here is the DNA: TGTGCCAGCAGTTACTCTAGGGTTGGAGACCGGTCGCTGGGCGACTACACCTTC. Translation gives CASSYSRVGDRSLGDYTF.